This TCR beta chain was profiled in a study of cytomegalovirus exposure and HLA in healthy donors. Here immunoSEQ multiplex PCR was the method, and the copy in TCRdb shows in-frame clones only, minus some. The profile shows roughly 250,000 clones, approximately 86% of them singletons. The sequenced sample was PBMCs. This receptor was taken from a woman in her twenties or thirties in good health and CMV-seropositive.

The CDR3 DNA reads TGTGCCAGCAGCCTACAGGGATCGGCCGGGGAGCTGTTTTTT. Protein: CASSLQGSAGELFF. V gene TRBV7-3 combines with J gene TRBJ2-2, with D possibly TRBD1 on 6 matching bases. Trimming took 5 bases from V and 6 from J, leaving 13 bases between them. CDR1 is SGHTA, CDR2 FQGTGA, per germline. The CDR3 extends over 14 amino acids.